This TCR beta chain was captured in a study of graft-versus-host responses after intestinal transplantation. Study as a whole: Recipients had multivisceral, liver-intestinal, or isolated intestinal transplants. Each recipient received anti-thymocyte globulin induction, then tacrolimus and steroids for 3 to 4 years. The study's findings and limits: Levels of circulating GvH clones at their peak were associated with early post-transplant HvG declines. Some GvH clones appeared in ileal mucosa or blood before recipient bone marrow.

Measured with immunoSEQ multiplex PCR; TCRdb has only the in-frame clones, and not every one. The sample has about 40,000 clones, 91% seen once. CDR3 length equals 13 residues. CDR1 is SGHRS, CDR2 YFSETQ, per germline. Trimming shortened V by 7 bases and J by 3 bases, and 14 bases separated the two germline ends. A word on this clone: The antigen is not known.

The V call is TRBV5-1, the J call TRBJ2-7; D might be TRBD1 (6 bases). The sequence derives from a human patient who received an intestinal transplant, so some T cells may come from the graft donor. The source material was PBMCs, sampled 314 days after intestinal transplant. The CDR3 DNA sequence: TGCGCCAGCCCCGGGACACCGCTCTACGAGCAGTACTTC. It encodes CASPGTPLYEQYF.